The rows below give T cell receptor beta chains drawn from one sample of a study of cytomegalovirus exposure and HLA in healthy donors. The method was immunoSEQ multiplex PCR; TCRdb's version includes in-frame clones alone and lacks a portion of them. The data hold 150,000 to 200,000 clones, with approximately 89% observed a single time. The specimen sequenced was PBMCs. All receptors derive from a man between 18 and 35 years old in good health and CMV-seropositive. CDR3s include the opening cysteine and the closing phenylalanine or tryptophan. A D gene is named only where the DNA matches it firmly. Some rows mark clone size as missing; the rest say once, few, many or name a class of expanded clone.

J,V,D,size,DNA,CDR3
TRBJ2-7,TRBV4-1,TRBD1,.,TGCGCCAGCAGCCCGGGACAGGGGGCTACATACAACGAGCAGTACTTC,CASSPGQGATYNEQYF
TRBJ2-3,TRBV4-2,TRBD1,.,TGTGCCAGCAGCCAAGGAGGGACAGGGGCCGGGGGTACGCAGTATTTT,CASSQGGTGAGGTQYF
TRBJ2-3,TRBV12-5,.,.,TGTGCTAGTGGTTTGGAGACAGTTAGGCAGTATTTT,CASGLETVRQYF
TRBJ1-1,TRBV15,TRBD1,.,TGTGCCACCAGCAGAGATGTAGGGGGCGCAAACACTGAAGCTTTCTTT,CATSRDVGGANTEAFF
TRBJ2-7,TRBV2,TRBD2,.,TGTGCCAGCAGGACCCCGGGACTAGCGGACTACGAGCAGTACTTC,CASRTPGLADYEQYF
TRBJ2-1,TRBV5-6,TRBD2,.,TGTGCCAGCAGCGTACTAGCGGGGGGAGCCTACAATGAGCAGTTCTTC,CASSVLAGGAYNEQFF
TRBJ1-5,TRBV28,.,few,TGTGCCAGCACAATACGGTATAGCAATCAGCCCCAGCATTTT,CASTIRYSNQPQHF
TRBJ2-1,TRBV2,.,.,TGTGCCAGCAGTATTTCGTTCTCCTACAATGAGCAGTTCTTC,CASSISFSYNEQFF
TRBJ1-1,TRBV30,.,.,TGTGCCTGGAGCCGGGACACGCGGAACACTGAAGCTTTCTTT,CAWSRDTRNTEAFF
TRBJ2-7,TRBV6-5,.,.,TGTGCCAGCAGTCCCAAACCCGGACAGCCCTACGAGCAGTACTTC,CASSPKPGQPYEQYF
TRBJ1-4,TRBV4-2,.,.,TGTGCCAGCAGCCAAGATGTAAGAGGGGGTCTTAATGAAAAACTGTTTTTT,CASSQDVRGGLNEKLFF
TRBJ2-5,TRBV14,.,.,TGTGCCAGCAGCCAAAGGGGGGGCTCGGAGACCCAGTACTTC,CASSQRGGSETQYF
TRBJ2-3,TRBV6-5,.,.,TGTGCCAGCACCAGAGGAGGCCGCACAGATACGCAGTATTTT,CASTRGGRTDTQYF
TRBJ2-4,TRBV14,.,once,TGTGCCAGCAGCCAAGAGACAGATCTAGCCAAAAACATTCAGTACTTC,CASSQETDLAKNIQYF
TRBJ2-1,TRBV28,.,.,TGTGCCAGCAGCCTCGCAGGGCCAAACTTGCATGAGCAGTTCTTC,CASSLAGPNLHEQFF